This T cell receptor beta chain was obtained from a study of blood T cells in healthy people across ages. Whole-study results and caveats: Diversity figures based on one million T cells were deemed too low. A roughly linear fall in TCR beta diversity per million T cells was seen with increasing age.

This clonotype was picked up a small number of times. Its antigen is unknown. A second PCR, run for roughly 6 to 11 cycles, used a sample-barcoded 5' primer plus a J-beta primer mix. A template-switch adaptor that had 12 random nucleotides put a tag on each cDNA molecule. Every sample produced at least 2.5 million CDR3-containing paired-end reads. TCRdb passed the 5' RACE reads through MiXCR, listing each CDR3 protein once. Of about 940,000 distinct CDR3 sequences in the sample, around 48% were seen once. This CDR3 contains 12 residues. Deletions cut 3 bases from V and 11 bases from J, with 11 bases between.

V and J are TRBV12-3 or TRBV12-4 and TRBJ1-5, with D hard to call. The specimen was blood. This receptor was obtained from a man aged 30 to 45 in good health. The CDR3 protein is CASSFTGLTQHF. For the CDR3, the DNA is TGTGCCAGCAGTTTCACGGGCCTGACCCAGCATTTT.